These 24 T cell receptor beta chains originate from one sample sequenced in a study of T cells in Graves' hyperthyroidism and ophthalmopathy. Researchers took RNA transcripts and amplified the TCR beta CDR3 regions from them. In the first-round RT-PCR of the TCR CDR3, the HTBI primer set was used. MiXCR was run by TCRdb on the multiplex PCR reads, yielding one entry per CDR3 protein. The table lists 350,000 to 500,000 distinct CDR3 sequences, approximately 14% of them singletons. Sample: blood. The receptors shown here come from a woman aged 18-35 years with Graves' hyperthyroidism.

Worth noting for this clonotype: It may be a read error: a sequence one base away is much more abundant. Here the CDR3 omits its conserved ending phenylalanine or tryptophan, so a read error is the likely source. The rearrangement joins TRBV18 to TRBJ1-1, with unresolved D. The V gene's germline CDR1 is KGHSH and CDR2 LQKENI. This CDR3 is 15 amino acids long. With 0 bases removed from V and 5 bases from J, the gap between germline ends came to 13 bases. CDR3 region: CASSPPTGSRTEAFL. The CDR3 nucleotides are TGTGCCAGCTCACCACCGACGGGGTCTAGGACTGAAGCTTTCCTT.

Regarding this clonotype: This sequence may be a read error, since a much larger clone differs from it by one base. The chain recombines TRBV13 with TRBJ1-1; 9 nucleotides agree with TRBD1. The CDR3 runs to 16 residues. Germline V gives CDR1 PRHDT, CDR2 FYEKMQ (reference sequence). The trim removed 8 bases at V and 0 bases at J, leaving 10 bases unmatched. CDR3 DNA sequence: TGTGCCAGCGGCCCAGGGACAGGGCGATTGAACACTGAAGCTTTCTTT. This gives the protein CASGPGTGRLNTEAFF.

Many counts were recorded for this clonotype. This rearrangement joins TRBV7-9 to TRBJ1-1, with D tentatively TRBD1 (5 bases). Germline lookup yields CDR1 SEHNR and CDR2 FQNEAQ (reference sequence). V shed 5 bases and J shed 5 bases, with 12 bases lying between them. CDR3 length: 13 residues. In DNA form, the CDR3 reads TGTGCCAGCAGCGTGCAGGGTAGGACTGAAGCTTTCTTT. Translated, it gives CASSVQGRTEAFF.

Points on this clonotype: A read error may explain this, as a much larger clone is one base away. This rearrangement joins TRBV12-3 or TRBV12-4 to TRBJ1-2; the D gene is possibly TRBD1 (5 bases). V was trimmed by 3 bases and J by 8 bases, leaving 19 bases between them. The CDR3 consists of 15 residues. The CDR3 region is CASSFLGGREGGYTF. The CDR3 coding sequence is TGTGCCAGCAGTTTTCTTGGGGGACGAGAAGGCGGCTACACCTTC.

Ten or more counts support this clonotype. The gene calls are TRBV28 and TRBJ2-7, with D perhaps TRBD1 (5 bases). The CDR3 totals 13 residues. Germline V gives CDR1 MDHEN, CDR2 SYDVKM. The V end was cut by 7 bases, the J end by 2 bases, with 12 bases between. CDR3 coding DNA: TGTGCCAGCATGGGGCCATCCACCTACGAGCAGTACTTC. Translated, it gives CASMGPSTYEQYF.

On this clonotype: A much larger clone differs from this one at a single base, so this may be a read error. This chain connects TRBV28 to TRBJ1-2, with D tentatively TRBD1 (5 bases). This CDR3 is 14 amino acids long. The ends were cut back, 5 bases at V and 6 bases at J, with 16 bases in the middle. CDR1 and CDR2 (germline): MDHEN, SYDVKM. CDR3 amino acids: CASSMTRVGDGYTF. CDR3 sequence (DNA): TGTGCCAGCAGTATGACCAGGGTAGGGGATGGCTACACCTTC.

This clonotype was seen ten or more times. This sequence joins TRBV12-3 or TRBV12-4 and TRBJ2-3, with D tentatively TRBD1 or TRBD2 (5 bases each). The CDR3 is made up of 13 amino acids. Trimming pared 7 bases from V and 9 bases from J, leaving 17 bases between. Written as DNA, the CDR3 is TGTGCCAGCACCCTGCGTTCTGGGGACACGCAGTATTTT. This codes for CASTLRSGDTQYF.

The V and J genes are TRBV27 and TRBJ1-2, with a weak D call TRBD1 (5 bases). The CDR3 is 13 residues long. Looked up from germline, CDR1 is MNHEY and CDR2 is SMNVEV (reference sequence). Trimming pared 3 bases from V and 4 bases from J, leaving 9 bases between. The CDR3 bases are TGTGCCAGCAGTTTGGGGGAGAGCTATGGCTACACCTTC. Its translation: CASSLGESYGYTF.

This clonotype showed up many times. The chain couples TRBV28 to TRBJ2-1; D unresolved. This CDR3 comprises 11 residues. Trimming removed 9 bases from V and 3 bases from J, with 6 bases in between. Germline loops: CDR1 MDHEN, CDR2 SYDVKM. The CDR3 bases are TGTGCCAGTAAGATCTACAATGAGCAGTTCTTC. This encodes CASKIYNEQFF. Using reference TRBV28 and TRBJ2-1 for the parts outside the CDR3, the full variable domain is DVKVTQSSRYLVKRTGEKVFLECVQDMDHENMFWYRQDPGLGLRLIYFSYDVKMKEKGDIPEGYSVSREKKERFSLILESASTNQTSMYLCASKIYNEQFFGPGTRLTVL.

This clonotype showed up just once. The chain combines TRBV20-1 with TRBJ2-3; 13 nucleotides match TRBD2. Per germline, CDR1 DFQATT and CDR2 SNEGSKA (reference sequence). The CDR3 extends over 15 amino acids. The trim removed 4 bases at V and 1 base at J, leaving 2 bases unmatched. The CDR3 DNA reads TGCAGTGCTACCGGACTAGCGGGGGGCACAGATACGCAGTATTTT. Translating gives CSATGLAGGTDTQYF.

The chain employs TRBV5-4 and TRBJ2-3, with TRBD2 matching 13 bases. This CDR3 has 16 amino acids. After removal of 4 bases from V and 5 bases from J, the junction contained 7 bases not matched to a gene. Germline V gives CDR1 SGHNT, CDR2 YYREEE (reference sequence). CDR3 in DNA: TGTGCCAGCAGCGTCGCCGGGACTAGCGGGATAGATACGCAGTATTTT. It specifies CASSVAGTSGIDTQYF.

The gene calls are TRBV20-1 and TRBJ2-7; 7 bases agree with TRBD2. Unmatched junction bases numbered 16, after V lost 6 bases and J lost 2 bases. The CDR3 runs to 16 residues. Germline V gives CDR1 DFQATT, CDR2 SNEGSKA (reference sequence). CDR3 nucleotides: TGCAGTGCAACCTTCCTCCGGGACTACCAAACCTACGAGCAGTACTTC. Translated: CSATFLRDYQTYEQYF.

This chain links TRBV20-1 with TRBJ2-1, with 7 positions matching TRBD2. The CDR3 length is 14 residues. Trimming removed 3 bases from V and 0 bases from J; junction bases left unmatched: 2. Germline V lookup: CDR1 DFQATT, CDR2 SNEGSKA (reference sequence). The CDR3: CSASGGGSYNEQFF. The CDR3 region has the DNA TGCAGTGCTAGTGGCGGGGGCTCCTACAATGAGCAGTTCTTC.

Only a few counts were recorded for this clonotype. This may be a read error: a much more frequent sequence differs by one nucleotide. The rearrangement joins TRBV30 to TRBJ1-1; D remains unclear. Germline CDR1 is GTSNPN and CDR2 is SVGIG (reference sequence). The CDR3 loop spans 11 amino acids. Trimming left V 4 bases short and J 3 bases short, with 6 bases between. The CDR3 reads CAWTTDTEAFF. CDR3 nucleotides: TGTGCCTGGACTACGGACACTGAAGCTTTCTTT.

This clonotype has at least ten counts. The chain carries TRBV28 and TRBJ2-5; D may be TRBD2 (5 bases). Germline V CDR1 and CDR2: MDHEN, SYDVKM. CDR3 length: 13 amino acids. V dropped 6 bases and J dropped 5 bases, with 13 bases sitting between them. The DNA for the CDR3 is TGTGCCAGCAGCCCCCCGAGGGTGGAGACCCAGTACTTC. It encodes CASSPPRVETQYF.

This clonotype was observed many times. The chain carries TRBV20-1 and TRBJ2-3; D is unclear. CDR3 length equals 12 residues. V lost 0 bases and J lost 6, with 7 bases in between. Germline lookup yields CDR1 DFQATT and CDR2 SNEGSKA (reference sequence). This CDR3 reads CSARDQRDTQYF. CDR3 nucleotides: TGCAGTGCTAGAGATCAGAGGGATACGCAGTATTTT.

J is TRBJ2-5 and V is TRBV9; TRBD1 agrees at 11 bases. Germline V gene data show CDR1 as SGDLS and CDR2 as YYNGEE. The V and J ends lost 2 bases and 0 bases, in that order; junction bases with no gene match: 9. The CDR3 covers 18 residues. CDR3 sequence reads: CASSVEDGTGGYQETQYF. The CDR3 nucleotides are TGTGCCAGCAGCGTCGAGGACGGGACAGGGGGTTACCAAGAGACCCAGTACTTC. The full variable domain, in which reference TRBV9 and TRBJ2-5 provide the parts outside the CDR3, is DSGVTQTPKHLITATGQRVTLRCSPRSGDLSVYWYQQSLDQGLQFLIQYYNGEERAKGNILERFSAQQFPDLHSELNLSSLELGDSALYFCASSVEDGTGGYQETQYFGPGTRLLVL.

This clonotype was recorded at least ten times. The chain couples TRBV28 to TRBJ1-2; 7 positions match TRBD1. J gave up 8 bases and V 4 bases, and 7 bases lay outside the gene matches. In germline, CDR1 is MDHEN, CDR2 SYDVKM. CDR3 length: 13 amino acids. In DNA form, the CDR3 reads TGTGCCAGCAGTTACTGGACAGGAGGCGGCTACACCTTC. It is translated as CASSYWTGGGYTF.

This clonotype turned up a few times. The CDR3 protein is CSARGGDTEAFF. CDR3 nucleotides: TGCAGTGCTAGAGGGGGGGACACTGAAGCTTTCTTT. The chain couples TRBV20-1 to TRBJ1-1, with a possible D match to TRBD1 (5 bases). V shed 1 base and J shed 3 bases, with 6 bases lying between them. The germline V gene encodes CDR1 DFQATT and CDR2 SNEGSKA (reference sequence). This CDR3 contains 12 residues.

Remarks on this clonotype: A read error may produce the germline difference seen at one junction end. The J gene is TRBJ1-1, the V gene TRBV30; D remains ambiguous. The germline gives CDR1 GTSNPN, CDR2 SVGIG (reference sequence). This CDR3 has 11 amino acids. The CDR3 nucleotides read TGTGCCTGGAGTGTGTGGAGAACGACCCTCTTT. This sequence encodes CAWSVWRTTLF.

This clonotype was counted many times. In DNA, the CDR3 is TGTGCCAGCAGCTTGGGTACAGTATACAATGAGCAGTTCTTC. Protein: CASSLGTVYNEQFF. The chain couples TRBV11-2 to TRBJ2-1; D is ambiguous. Trimming took off 3 bases at V and 4 bases at J, with 10 bases between the two ends. The CDR3 length is 14 residues. CDR1 is SGHAT and CDR2 is FQNNGV in the germline V gene.

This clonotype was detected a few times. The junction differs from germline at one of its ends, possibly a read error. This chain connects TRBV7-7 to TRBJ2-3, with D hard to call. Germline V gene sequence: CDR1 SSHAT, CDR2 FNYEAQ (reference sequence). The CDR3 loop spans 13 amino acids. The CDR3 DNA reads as TGTGCTAGCAGCCGAGAGCGAATCGCTACGCAGTATTTT. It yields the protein CASSRERIATQYF.

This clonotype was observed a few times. This CDR3 reads CASSWNPLLAGGFDEQFF. The CDR3 DNA reads as TGTGCCAGCAGCTGGAACCCCCTACTAGCGGGAGGGTTCGATGAGCAGTTCTTC. The chain uses TRBV7-9 and TRBJ2-1; 13 bases match TRBD2. Germline loops: CDR1 SEHNR, CDR2 FQNEAQ (reference sequence). The CDR3 extends over 18 amino acids. V lost 4 bases and J lost 8; bases outside the gene matches: 14.

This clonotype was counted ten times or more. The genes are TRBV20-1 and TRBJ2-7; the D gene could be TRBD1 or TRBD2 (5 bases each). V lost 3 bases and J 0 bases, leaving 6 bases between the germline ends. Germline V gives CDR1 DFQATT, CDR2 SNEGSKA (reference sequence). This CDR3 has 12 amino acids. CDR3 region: CSARGVSYEQYF. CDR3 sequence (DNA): TGCAGTGCTAGGGGGGTCTCCTACGAGCAGTACTTC.